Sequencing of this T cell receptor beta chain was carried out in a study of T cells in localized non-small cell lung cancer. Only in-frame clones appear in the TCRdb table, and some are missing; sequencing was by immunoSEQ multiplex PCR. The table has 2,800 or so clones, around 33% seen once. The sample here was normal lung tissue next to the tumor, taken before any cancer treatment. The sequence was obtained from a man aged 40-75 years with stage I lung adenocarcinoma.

The CDR3 DNA reads as TGTGCCAGCAGTGACGGGGGCACTGGGGCCAACGTCCTGACTTTC. It codes for CASSDGGTGANVLTF. This chain uses TRBV6-8 with TRBJ2-6; D possibly uses TRBD1 or TRBD2 (6 bases each). This CDR3 has 15 amino acids. V lost 5 bases to trimming and J lost 2 bases, with 10 bases between them. Germline V gene sequence: CDR1 MNHGY, CDR2 SAAAGT.